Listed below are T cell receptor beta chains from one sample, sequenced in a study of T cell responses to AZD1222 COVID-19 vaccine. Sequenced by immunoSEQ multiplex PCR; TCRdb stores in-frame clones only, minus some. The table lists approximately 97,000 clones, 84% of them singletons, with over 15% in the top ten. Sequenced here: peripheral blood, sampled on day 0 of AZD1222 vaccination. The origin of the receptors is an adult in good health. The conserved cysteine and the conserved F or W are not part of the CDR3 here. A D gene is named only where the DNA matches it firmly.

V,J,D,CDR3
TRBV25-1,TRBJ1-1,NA,ASSADLGRGRAF
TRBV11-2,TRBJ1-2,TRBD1,ASSARDRVGSGYT
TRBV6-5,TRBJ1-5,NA,ASSRDRTSNQPQH
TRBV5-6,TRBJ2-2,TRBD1,ASSLLQGADTGELF
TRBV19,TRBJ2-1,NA,ASSTRMGNEQF
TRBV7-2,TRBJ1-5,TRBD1,ASSFADRLNQPQH
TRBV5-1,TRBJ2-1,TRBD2,ASSFLAGGSGNEQF
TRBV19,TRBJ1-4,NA,ASRGAGATNEKLF
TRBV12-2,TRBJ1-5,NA,ASRLANRGRSNQPQH
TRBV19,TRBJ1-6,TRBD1,ASSTRDRNSPLH
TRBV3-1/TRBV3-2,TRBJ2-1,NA,ASSIYGPNEQF
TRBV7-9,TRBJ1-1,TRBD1,ASSTAGTGNTEAF
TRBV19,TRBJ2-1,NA,ASSFFRDEQF
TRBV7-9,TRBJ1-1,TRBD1,ASSSRTGGTEAF
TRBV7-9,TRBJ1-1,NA,ASSLVGGPTEAF
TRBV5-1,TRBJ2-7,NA,ASSLVGGFDEQY
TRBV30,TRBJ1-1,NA,AWSRGTEAF
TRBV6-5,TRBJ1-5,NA,ASTSGNQPQH
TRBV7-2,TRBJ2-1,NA,ASSSFTPRRNEQF
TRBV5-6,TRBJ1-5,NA,ASSLGQANQPQH
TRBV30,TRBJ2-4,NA,AWSVAGSKNIQY
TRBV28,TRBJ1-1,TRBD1,ASSPPQGLGNTEAF
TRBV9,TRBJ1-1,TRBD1,ASSVDRGGTEAF
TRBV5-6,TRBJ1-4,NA,ASSFQANEKLF
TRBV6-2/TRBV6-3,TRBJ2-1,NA,ASSGWDEQF
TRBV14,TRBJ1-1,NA,ASSQAARFGTEAF
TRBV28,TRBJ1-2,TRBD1,ASNEGQGRWDGYT
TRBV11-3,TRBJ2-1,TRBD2,ASSLGGGGVNEQF
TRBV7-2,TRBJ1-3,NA,ASSYSGNTIY
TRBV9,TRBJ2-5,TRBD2,ASSVETSGGTQY
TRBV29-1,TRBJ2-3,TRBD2,SVGPRGAGTDTQY
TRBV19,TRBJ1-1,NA,ASTHRQVTEAF
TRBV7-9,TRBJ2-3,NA,ASSSPRGGAQGWTDTQY
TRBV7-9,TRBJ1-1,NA,ASSPQGFSNTEAF
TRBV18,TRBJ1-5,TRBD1,ASSPTGGASNQPQH
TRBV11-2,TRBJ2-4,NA,ASSRSGGEFGNIQY
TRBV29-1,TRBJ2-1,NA,SVDGGHTYNEQF
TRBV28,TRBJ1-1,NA,ASRLGGVSNTEAF
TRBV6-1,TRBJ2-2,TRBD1,ASSDRQGKNTGELF
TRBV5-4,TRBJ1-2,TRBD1,ASSLGQGGDYGYT
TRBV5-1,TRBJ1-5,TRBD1,ASSLTGVGNQPQH
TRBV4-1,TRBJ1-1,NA,ASSLDTEAF
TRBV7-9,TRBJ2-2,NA,ASRLQGAGELF
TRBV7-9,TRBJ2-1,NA,ASTPQGGGRAEQF
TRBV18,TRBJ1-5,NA,ASSPGSNQPQH
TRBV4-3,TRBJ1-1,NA,ASSQDPTETEAF
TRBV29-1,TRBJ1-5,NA,SAGARDQPQH
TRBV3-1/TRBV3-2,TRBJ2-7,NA,ASSQGGDKQY
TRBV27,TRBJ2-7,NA,ASSFNGNGYEQY
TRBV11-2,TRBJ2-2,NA,ASSSSLTVGWNTGELF